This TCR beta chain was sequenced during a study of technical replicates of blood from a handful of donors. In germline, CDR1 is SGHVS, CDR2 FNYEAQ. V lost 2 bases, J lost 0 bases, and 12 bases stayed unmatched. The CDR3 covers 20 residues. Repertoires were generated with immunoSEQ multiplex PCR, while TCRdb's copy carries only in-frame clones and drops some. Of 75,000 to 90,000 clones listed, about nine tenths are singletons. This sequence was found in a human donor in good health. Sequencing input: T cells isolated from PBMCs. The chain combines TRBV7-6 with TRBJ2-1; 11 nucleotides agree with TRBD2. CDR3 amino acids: CASSLLTGLADVGSYNEQFF. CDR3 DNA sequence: TGTGCCAGCAGCTTATTAACGGGACTAGCGGACGTTGGCTCCTACAATGAGCAGTTCTTC.